What follows are 28 T cell receptor beta chains derived from one specimen sequenced in a study of control samples from healthy donors and cancer patients. TCRdb's table, derived via immunoSEQ multiplex PCR, lists solely in-frame clones and lacks some. This table has some 150,000 clones, less than 95% appearing once. Sequenced sample: blood. The origin of the receptors is a man aged 18 to 29 in good health.

J is TRBJ2-7 and V is TRBV30; 10 bases agree with TRBD1. Per the germline V gene, CDR1 is GTSNPN and CDR2 is SVGIG (reference sequence). The CDR3 has 16 residues. Trimming at V came to 1 base and at J to 5 bases, leaving 11 bases not matched to a gene. The CDR3 coding sequence is TGTGCCTGGAGTGCACCCCGGGACAGGGGTACCCACGAGCAGTACTTC. Encoded protein: CAWSAPRDRGTHEQYF.

This sequence joins TRBV6-5 and TRBJ1-6; no definite D call. Trimming removed 2 bases from V and 7 bases from J, with 12 bases in between. This CDR3 has 15 amino acids. Per the germline V gene, CDR1 is MNHEY and CDR2 is SVGAGI. CDR3 nucleotides: TGTGCCAGCAGTTACACTACAGTAGTGAATTCACCCCTCCACTTT. Translating it yields CASSYTTVVNSPLHF.

This clone has only one observation. The chain links TRBV5-1 to TRBJ2-5; 7 nucleotides line up with TRBD1. J gave up 2 bases and V 4 bases, and 11 bases lay outside the gene matches. This CDR3 spans 16 amino acids. The V gene's germline CDR1 is SGHRS and CDR2 YFSETQ. The CDR3 region is CASSRFGTVIQETQYF. Written as DNA, the CDR3 is TGCGCCAGCAGCCGGTTCGGGACAGTTATACAAGAGACCCAGTACTTC.

This clone turned up a few times. The chain uses TRBV2 and TRBJ1-3; TRBD1 matches at 7 bases. CDR3 length: 15 residues. V dropped 7 bases and J dropped 0; count of bases not matched to a gene: 6. Germline-derived CDR1 and CDR2 are SNHLY and FYNNEI. CDR3 nucleotide sequence: TGTGCCAGCAAGAACCGGACAGGCTCTGGAAACACCATATATTTT. Translation: CASKNRTGSGNTIYF. Together with reference TRBV2 and TRBJ1-3, the CDR3 gives the full variable domain: EPEVTQTPSHQVTQMGQEVILRCVPISNHLYFYWYRQILGQKVEFLVSFYNNEISEKSEIFDDQFSVERPDGSNFTLKIRSTKLEDSAMYFCASKNRTGSGNTIYFGEGSWLTVV.

This chain connects TRBV9 to TRBJ2-1; 8 bases agree with TRBD1. The germline gives CDR1 SGDLS, CDR2 YYNGEE. J gave up 3 bases and V 7 bases, and 3 bases lay outside the gene matches. The CDR3 consists of 13 residues. The CDR3 region has the DNA TGTGCCAGCTCAGGACAGGGCTACAATGAGCAGTTCTTC. It is translated as CASSGQGYNEQFF.

V gene TRBV6-5 combines with J gene TRBJ1-1, with a tentative D call TRBD1 (6 bases). The CDR3 runs to 12 residues. CDR1 and CDR2 (germline): MNHEY, SVGAGI. Trimming left V 6 bases short and J 1 base short, with 6 bases between. CDR3 amino acids: CASRTGNTEAFF. CDR3 DNA: TGTGCCAGCAGGACAGGGAACACTGAAGCTTTCTTT.

The chain employs TRBV14 and TRBJ1-2; D possibly corresponds to TRBD1 (6 bases). The V gene lost 0 bases and the J gene lost 7 bases, with 15 bases spanning the gap. Germline V gene data show CDR1 as SGHDN and CDR2 as FVKESK. The CDR3 runs to 15 residues. The CDR3 is CASSQDRTESSGYTF. The CDR3 DNA is TGTGCCAGCAGCCAAGACCGGACAGAGTCTAGTGGCTACACCTTC.

This clone was counted only a few times. Distinct nucleotide sequences in the sample also encode this CDR3. The rearrangement joins TRBV3-1 (or the pseudogene TRBV3-2) to TRBJ2-7; D remains ambiguous. Per the germline V gene, CDR1 is LGHDT and CDR2 is YNNKEL (reference sequence). The CDR3 runs 13 residues. Trimming took 2 bases from V and 1 from J, leaving 6 bases between them. The chain's CDR3 is CASSQTSSYEQYF. In DNA, the CDR3 is TGTGCCAGCAGCCAAACCTCATCCTACGAGCAGTACTTC.

The CDR3 DNA is TGCGCCAGCAGCCTTCAGGGAAGGAGCACAGATACGCAGTATTTT. Its translation: CASSLQGRSTDTQYF. V usage is TRBV4-1 and J usage is TRBJ2-3, with TRBD1 as a possible D gene (5 bases). V lost 4 bases, J lost 0 bases, and 11 bases lay in between. This CDR3 comprises 15 residues. Germline CDR1 and CDR2: MGHRA and YSYEKL.

J is TRBJ2-1 and V is TRBV9; D gene uncertain. The CDR3 is made up of 14 amino acids. Trimming removed 1 base at V and 5 bases at J, with 10 bases between. Germline V CDR1 and CDR2: SGDLS, YYNGEE. The CDR3: CASSVTDTHNEQFF. The CDR3, as DNA: TGTGCCAGCAGCGTAACCGACACTCACAATGAGCAGTTCTTC.

The genes are TRBV5-1 and TRBJ2-5, with D perhaps matching TRBD1 (6 bases). V was trimmed by 5 bases and J by 5 bases, leaving 16 bases between them. The V gene's germline CDR1 is SGHRS and CDR2 YFSETQ. The length of the CDR3 is 14 residues. CDR3 amino acids: CASRASGVRETQYF. CDR3 nucleotide sequence: TGCGCCAGCAGGGCGTCAGGGGTTCGGGAGACCCAGTACTTC.

V gene TRBV14 combines with J gene TRBJ2-3; the D is unclear. The CDR3 sequence is 15 residues long. Trimming pared 4 bases from V and 2 bases from J, leaving 13 bases between. CDR1 and CDR2 from the germline V gene are SGHDN and FVKESK. CDR3 in amino acids: CASSPGWVPTDTQYF. The CDR3 coding sequence is TGTGCCAGCAGCCCCGGGTGGGTCCCCACAGATACGCAGTATTTT. Using reference TRBV14 and TRBJ2-3 for the parts outside the CDR3, the full variable domain is EAGVTQFPSHSVIEKGQTVTLRCDPISGHDNLYWYRRVMGKEIKFLLHFVKESKQDESGMPNNRFLAERTGGTYSTLKVQPAELEDSGVYFCASSPGWVPTDTQYFGPGTRLTVL.

The gene calls are TRBV15 and TRBJ1-1, with a tentative D call TRBD1 (5 bases). The CDR3 has 10 amino acids. The V end was cut by 8 bases, the J end by 5 bases, with 6 bases between. CDR1 LNHNV and CDR2 YYDKDF come from the germline V gene (reference sequence). CDR3 sequence (DNA): TGTGCCACCGGGGGGACTGAAGCTTTCTTT. It is translated as CATGGTEAFF.

V and J are TRBV30 and TRBJ1-2; maybe TRBD1 (5 bases). V was cut by 3 bases and J by 1 base, with 9 bases left in between. From germline, CDR1 is GTSNPN and CDR2 SVGIG (reference sequence). The CDR3 covers 13 residues. This CDR3 reads CAWRADNNYGYTF. CDR3 DNA sequence: TGTGCCTGGAGGGCGGACAATAACTATGGCTACACCTTC.

The chain carries TRBV6-5 and TRBJ1-3; the D is unclear. The CDR3 covers 15 residues. Trimming stripped 6 bases from V and 4 bases from J, with 16 bases between. Germline loops: CDR1 MNHEY, CDR2 SVGAGI. The CDR3 here is CASRISNGPGNTIYF. CDR3 nucleotides: TGTGCCAGCAGAATTTCTAACGGGCCCGGAAACACCATATATTTT.

V and J are TRBV19 and TRBJ1-1; D is possibly TRBD1 (5 bases). Between the trimmed V and J ends, which lost 5 bases and 0 bases, there was a span of 7 bases. This CDR3 contains 13 residues. CDR1 and CDR2 from the germline V gene are LNHDA and SQIVND (reference sequence). This CDR3 reads CASSAGMNTEAFF. In nucleotides, the CDR3 is TGTGCCAGTAGTGCAGGGATGAACACTGAAGCTTTCTTT.

The chain carries TRBV6-6 and TRBJ1-3; D not resolved. Germline V gene data show CDR1 as MNHNY and CDR2 as SVGAGI (reference sequence). The CDR3 is made up of 16 amino acids. Deletions cut 2 bases from V and 1 base from J, with 12 bases between. CDR3 nucleotide sequence: TGTGCCAGCAGTTACGCCCGACAAGCATCTGGAAACACCATATATTTT. It encodes CASSYARQASGNTIYF.

The chain combines TRBV5-4 with TRBJ2-7; 12 nucleotides agree with TRBD2. The J segment lost 4 bases and the V segment lost 3 bases, leaving 11 bases of the junction unmatched. CDR3 size: 17 residues. The germline gives CDR1 SGHNT, CDR2 YYREEE (reference sequence). CDR3 DNA sequence: TGTGCCAGCAGCTGGAGGACTAGCGGGGACTTAGGGTACGAGCAGTACTTC. Its protein is CASSWRTSGDLGYEQYF.

The genes are TRBV5-4 and TRBJ2-1; D not resolved. CDR1 is SGHNT, CDR2 YYREEE, per germline (reference sequence). The CDR3 runs to 15 residues. V lost 4 bases and J lost 2, with 13 bases in between. CDR3 coding DNA: TGTGCCAGCAGCCAGGACGGTCTTCCCTACAATGAGCAGTTCTTC. Encoded protein: CASSQDGLPYNEQFF.

This CDR3 reads CASSAPAGQGLYEQYF. The CDR3 DNA is TGTGCCAGCAGCGCCCCAGCGGGCCAGGGCCTCTACGAGCAGTACTTC. This chain links TRBV28 with TRBJ2-7; TRBD2 is a possible D gene (6 bases). V lost 6 bases and J lost 3, with 21 bases in between. CDR1 and CDR2 (germline): MDHEN, SYDVKM. The CDR3 loop spans 16 amino acids.

The rearrangement uses TRBV7-9 and TRBJ2-5; D gene ambiguous. The CDR3 contains 15 residues. V lost 5 bases, J lost 1 base, and 14 bases lay in between. Germline V gene sequence: CDR1 SEHNR, CDR2 FQNEAQ (reference sequence). The CDR3 nucleotides are TGTGCCAGCAGCCCGTTGAGGAGTCTCCAAGAGACCCAGTACTTC. It translates to CASSPLRSLQETQYF.

This chain connects TRBV6-1 to TRBJ2-7; tentatively, D is TRBD1 or TRBD2 (5 bases each). Germline CDR1 MNHNS, CDR2 SASEGT. CDR3 size: 14 residues. V lost 0 bases to trimming and J lost 6 bases, with 12 bases between them. CDR3 in DNA: TGTGCCAGCAGTGAAGCGGGGACGAGACCCGAGCAGTACTTC. As protein: CASSEAGTRPEQYF.

This clone has a single count. The rearrangement links TRBV24-1 to TRBJ2-5; perhaps D is TRBD1 or TRBD2 (5 bases each). V lost 1 base and J 4 bases, leaving 15 bases between the germline ends. The germline V gene has CDR1 KGHDR and CDR2 SFDVKD. This CDR3 contains 16 residues. CDR3: CATSDLGTVGAETQYF. The CDR3 DNA sequence: TGTGCCACCAGTGATTTAGGGACGGTTGGTGCAGAGACCCAGTACTTC.

This chain joins TRBV6-2 or TRBV6-3 and TRBJ1-1; 11 bases are a match to TRBD1. CDR1 MNHEY and CDR2 SVGEGT come from the germline V gene. The length of the CDR3 is 17 residues. Trimming at V came to 0 bases and at J to 8 bases, leaving 11 bases not matched to a gene. The CDR3, as DNA: TGTGCCAGCAGTTACTCGGGACAGGGGGTTATTCGAGTAGAAGCTTTCTTT. Its protein is CASSYSGQGVIRVEAFF.

The chain recombines TRBV7-9 with TRBJ1-2; the D is unclear. CDR1 is SEHNR, CDR2 FQNEAQ, per germline (reference sequence). The CDR3 spans 14 residues. V was clipped by 2 bases and J by 5 bases, with 12 bases between them. The CDR3 loop is CASSLSGSSYGYTF. The CDR3 bases are TGTGCCAGCAGCTTATCAGGTTCTTCGTATGGCTACACCTTC. The whole variable domain, filled in from reference TRBV7-9 and TRBJ1-2, reads DTGVSQNPRHKITKRGQNVTFRCDPISEHNRLYWYRQTLGQGPEFLTYFQNEAQLEKSRLLSDRFSAERPKGSFSTLEIQRTEQGDSAMYLCASSLSGSSYGYTFGSGTRLTVV.

Turning to this clone: In the same sample, other DNA sequences code for this CDR3. The chain has TRBV3-1 (or the pseudogene TRBV3-2) and TRBJ1-2; no reliable D call. V was trimmed by 1 base and J by 8 bases, leaving 5 bases between them. The germline CDR1 and CDR2 sequences are LGHDT and YNNKEL (reference sequence). The CDR3 length is 11 residues. CDR3 region: CASSQGHGYTF. CDR3 sequence (DNA): TGTGCCAGCAGCCAAGGGCACGGCTACACCTTC.

This chain connects TRBV11-3 to TRBJ1-3; 8 nucleotides match TRBD1. CDR1 and CDR2 from the germline V gene are SGHNT and YENEEA. There are 13 residues in the CDR3. V gave up 2 bases and J gave up 7 bases; unmatched junction bases: 1. The DNA of the CDR3 is TGTGCCAGCAGCTTACAGGGGGCTAACACCATATATTTT. Translating gives CASSLQGANTIYF.

The chain carries TRBV7-6 and TRBJ1-5, with D possibly TRBD1 on 6 matching bases. Trimming stripped 5 bases from V and 8 bases from J, with 16 bases between. This CDR3 spans 14 amino acids. Germline CDR1 is SGHVS and CDR2 is FNYEAQ. CDR3 sequence: CASSEQTGQEPQHF. The CDR3 nucleotides read TGTGCCAGCAGCGAACAGACAGGTCAGGAGCCCCAGCATTTT. Full variable domain (rest looked up from reference TRBV7-6 and TRBJ1-5): GAGVSQSPRYKVTKRGQDVALRCDPISGHVSLYWYRQALGQGPEFLTYFNYEAQQDKSGLPNDRFSAERPEGSISTLTIQRTEQRDSAMYRCASSEQTGQEPQHFGDGTRLSIL.